Shown below are 13 T cell receptor beta chains from a single sample sequenced in a study of Graves' ophthalmopathy and Graves' hyperthyroidism (dated by TCRdb to about 2018). TCRdb shows the sequencer as Illumina HiSeq 2000. For repertoire sequencing, the TCR beta CDR3 regions were amplified from RNA transcripts. HTBI primers and the Qiagen OneStep RT-PCR kit were used in a first-round RT-PCR, which was followed by a second-round multiplex PCR, size selection and purification. The public reads were run again by TCRdb, first through fastp at Q25 and then through MiXCR, and only productive beta chains were kept. Rows with one shared CDR3 protein collapse into an entry with the most common genes and DNA. The sample contains roughly 1.1 million distinct CDR3 sequences, about 38% of them found a single time. The ten largest clones represent 11% of the sample. The source material was peripheral blood or thyroid tissue (not recorded which). These receptors came from an adult man with Graves' hyperthyroidism.

V is TRBV29-1 and J is TRBJ1-5; tentative D call: TRBD1 (5 bases). V was cut by 7 bases and J by 3 bases, with 16 bases left in between. CDR1 and CDR2 (germline): SQVTM, ANQGSEA. The CDR3 has 14 amino acids. The CDR3 nucleotides are TGCAGCGCTCCCGGGGGAGGGGACAATCAGCCCCAGCATTTT. This translates into CSAPGGGDNQPQHF.

The rearrangement uses TRBV25-1 and TRBJ2-7, with 9 bases aligning to TRBD2. V shed 10 bases, J shed 3 bases, and the junction held 10 bases outside the gene matches. This CDR3 has 14 residues. From germline, CDR1 is MGHDK and CDR2 SYGVNS. CDR3 nucleotide sequence: TGTGCCACCGCGGTAGCGGGAGCGCGCTACGAGCAGTACTTC. Protein: CATAVAGARYEQYF.

The CDR3 DNA sequence: TGTGCCAGCAGTTACGCAGGGGGTACCCGAGGGTCCTACGAGCAGTACTTC. This gives the protein CASSYAGGTRGSYEQYF. The chain couples TRBV6-2 or TRBV6-3 to TRBJ2-7, with 7 bases identical to TRBD1. Germline V gene data show CDR1 as MNHEY and CDR2 as SVGEGT. V gave up 2 bases and J gave up 1 base; unmatched junction bases: 11. The length of the CDR3 is 17 residues.

In its sample, this clonotype was seen many times. The V call is TRBV19, the J call TRBJ2-5; 8 bases align to TRBD1. Germline V lookup: CDR1 LNHDA, CDR2 SQIVND (reference sequence). This CDR3 has 14 residues. V shed 5 bases and J 5 bases; nucleotides not matched to a gene: 7. This chain's CDR3 is CASSYGQGQETQYF. The CDR3 DNA reads as TGTGCCAGTAGTTACGGACAGGGCCAGGAGACCCAGTACTTC.

This clonotype was seen a handful of times. The CDR3 does not close with the conserved phenylalanine or tryptophan, likely indicating a read error. It is unclear where the CDR3 begins or ends on the DNA, so no DNA is shown, and the CDR3 is as TCRdb lists it. The rearrangement uses TRBV29-1 and TRBJ1-2; the table's D call, TRBD1, has no DNA check behind it. The CDR3 is 11 residues long, ends included. Germline-derived CDR1 and CDR2 are SQVTM and ANQGSEA. This CDR3 is CSVEMVGTGLI.

As to this clonotype: It may be a read error: a sequence one base away is much more abundant. The CDR3 carries no conserved terminal phenylalanine or tryptophan, so it likely arises from a read error. The V gene is TRBV20-1, the J gene TRBJ1-4; maybe TRBD1 (5 bases). This CDR3 has 13 amino acids. From germline, CDR1 is DFQATT and CDR2 SNEGSKA (reference sequence). V was pared by 0 bases and J by 7 bases, with 9 bases between. The CDR3 DNA reads TGCAGTGCTAGAGAACTGAGGGGTGAAAAACTGTTTCTT. Translating it yields CSARELRGEKLFL.

This sequence joins TRBV2 and TRBJ1-5; D is undetermined. The CDR3 extends over 17 amino acids. CDR1 is SNHLY and CDR2 is FYNNEI in the germline V gene. V lost 3 bases, J lost 7 bases, and 22 bases lay in between. The CDR3 nucleotides are TGTGCCAGCAGTGAGAACCGGGCCCTCTTGAAATCCCAGCCCCAGCATTTT. Residues: CASSENRALLKSQPQHF.

This clonotype occurred a few times. This rearrangement joins TRBV12-3 or TRBV12-4 to TRBJ1-2; D possibly corresponds to TRBD1 (5 bases). Trimming removed 6 bases from V and 1 base from J, with 15 bases in between. The CDR3 has 15 residues. The CDR3 bases are TGTGCCAGCAGCTCGCCCGGACAACTTAACTATGGCTACACCTTC. It encodes CASSSPGQLNYGYTF.

Concerning this clonotype: A much more abundant neighbour one base away suggests this may be a read error. The chain recombines TRBV20-1 with TRBJ1-2; no clear D. Trimming took 5 bases from V and 0 from J, leaving 10 bases between them. This CDR3 comprises 13 residues. CDR1 is DFQATT and CDR2 is SNEGSKA in the germline V gene (reference sequence). This chain's CDR3 is CSAATGANYGYTF. In nucleotides, the CDR3 is TGCAGTGCTGCCACGGGAGCTAACTATGGCTACACCTTC.

Regarding this clonotype: An end of the junction differs from the germline gene, which may be a read error. This chain links TRBV20-1 with TRBJ1-1; 7 bases fit TRBD1. There are 16 residues in the CDR3. Per the germline V gene, CDR1 is DFQATT and CDR2 is SNEGSKA (reference sequence). The CDR3 nucleotides read TGCAGTGCTAGACTCCAGACGACAGGGCCGAACACTGAACCTTTCTTT. It yields the protein CSARLQTTGPNTEPFF.

This clonotype appeared once. This rearrangement joins TRBV30 to TRBJ2-5; a weak D match, TRBD2 (6 bases). The length of the CDR3 is 16 residues. Trimming took 0 bases from V and 1 from J, leaving 15 bases between them. In germline, CDR1 is GTSNPN, CDR2 SVGIG (reference sequence). This chain's CDR3 is CAWSVFGGQGQETQYF. CDR3 coding DNA: TGTGCCTGGAGTGTATTCGGGGGTCAAGGCCAAGAGACCCAGTACTTC.

The sample holds many counts of this clonotype. A read error may explain this, as a much larger clone is one base away. The chain is built from TRBV11-3 and TRBJ2-6, with D unclear. V was pared by 5 bases and J by 3 bases, with 5 bases between. This CDR3 region has 13 residues. Germline CDR1 reads SGHNT; CDR2 reads YENEEA. The chain's CDR3 is CASSAGGANVLTF. As DNA, the CDR3 is TGTGCCAGCAGCGCTGGTGGGGCCAACGTCCTGACTTTC. The whole variable domain, remainder taken from reference TRBV11-3 and TRBJ2-6, is EAGVVQSPRYKIIEKKQPVAFWCNPISGHNTLYWYLQNLGQGPELLIRYENEEAVDDSQLPKDRFSAERLKGVDSTLKIQPAELGDSAVYLCASSAGGANVLTFGAGSRLTVL.

With regard to this clonotype: This likely comes from a read error, as the CDR3 has no conserved phenylalanine or tryptophan at its end. The DNA is omitted, as the CDR3 cannot be located on it reliably, and the CDR3 follows TCRdb's listing. The chain couples TRBV7-8 to TRBJ1-3; the tabulated D call, TRBD1, remains unverified against the DNA. CDR1 and CDR2 (germline): SGHVS, FQNEAQ. Including both end residues, the CDR3 is 9 amino acids long. The CDR3 region is CASSLTPGQ.